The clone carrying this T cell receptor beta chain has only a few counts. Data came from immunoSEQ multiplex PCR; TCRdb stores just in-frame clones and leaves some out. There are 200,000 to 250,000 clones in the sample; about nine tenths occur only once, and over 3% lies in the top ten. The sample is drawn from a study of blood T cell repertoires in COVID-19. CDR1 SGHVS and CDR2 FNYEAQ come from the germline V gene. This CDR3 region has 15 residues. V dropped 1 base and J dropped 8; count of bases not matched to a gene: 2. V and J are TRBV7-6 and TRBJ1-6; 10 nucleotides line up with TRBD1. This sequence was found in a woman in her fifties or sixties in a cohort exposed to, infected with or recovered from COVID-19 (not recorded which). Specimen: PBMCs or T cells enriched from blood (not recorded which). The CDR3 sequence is CASSLGQGAYSPLHF. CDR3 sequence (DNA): TGTGCCAGCAGCTTAGGACAGGGGGCTTATTCACCCCTCCACTTT.